Included here is one T cell receptor beta chain sequence, with context. The antigen remains undetermined. The table came from immunoSEQ multiplex PCR; TCRdb's copy has only in-frame clones and leaves some out. The table shows approximately 110,000 clones, with roughly 89% occurring only once. The CDR3 loop spans 13 amino acids. Germline CDR1 reads LNHDA; CDR2 reads SQIVND (reference sequence). With 2 bases removed from V and 2 bases from J, the gap between germline ends came to 4 bases. The data were obtained in a study of T cell responses to AZD1222 COVID-19 vaccine. General observations from the study: Spike-specific TCR breadth rose after two AZD1222 doses, and depth rose as well. Along spike, vaccine-associated CD4 TCRs were found throughout, with dominance at 160-218 and 743-854. Clonal diversity was possibly underestimated; the donors were predominantly white British and more often female.

The starting material was peripheral blood, obtained 28 days after the second AZD1222 dose. The chain links TRBV19 to TRBJ2-1; D is undetermined. The sequence derives from an adult who received the AZD1222 COVID-19 vaccine. CDR3 amino acids: CASSINPYNEQFF. The CDR3 DNA follows: TGTGCCAGTAGTATAAACCCCTACAATGAGCAGTTCTTC.